The clone carrying this T cell receptor beta chain was counted a single time. Its antigen is unidentified. This sample is drawn from a study of shared clonotypes between healthy human individuals. The wider study: Ranging from 18 to 49 in age, donors were two women and a few men. Study conclusions and caveats: The study found lower generation probabilities in non-shared clonotypes than in those shared by all four donors.

Among the donors, all were Caucasian adults who lived in Nashville, Tennessee. The CD4+ fraction was divided into a CD45RA+ naive subset and a CD45RA-negative memory subset. Generated by immunoSEQ multiplex PCR, the TCRdb table keeps only in-frame clones and is missing some. The table includes roughly 520,000 clones, roughly 95% detected once. The CDR3 length is 14 residues. Germline values: CDR1 SGHDT, CDR2 YYEEEE. J lost 5 bases, V lost 3 bases, and 7 bases had no gene match. This sequence originates from a woman aged 25 to 39 in good health. Source material: naive CD4+ T cells sorted from blood. This sample's subset: CD45RA+ positively selected. This chain connects TRBV5-6 to TRBJ2-7, with 8 bases matching TRBD1. The CDR3 region has the DNA TGTGCCAGCAGCTGGGGGACAGGTGCCGACGAGCAGTACTTC. Protein: CASSWGTGADEQYF. Together with reference TRBV5-6 and TRBJ2-7, the CDR3 gives the full variable domain: DAGVTQSPTHLIKTRGQQVTLRCSPKSGHDTVSWYQQALGQGPQFIFQYYEEEERQRGNFPDRFSGHQFPNYSSELNVNALLLGDSALYLCASSWGTGADEQYFGPGTRLTVT.